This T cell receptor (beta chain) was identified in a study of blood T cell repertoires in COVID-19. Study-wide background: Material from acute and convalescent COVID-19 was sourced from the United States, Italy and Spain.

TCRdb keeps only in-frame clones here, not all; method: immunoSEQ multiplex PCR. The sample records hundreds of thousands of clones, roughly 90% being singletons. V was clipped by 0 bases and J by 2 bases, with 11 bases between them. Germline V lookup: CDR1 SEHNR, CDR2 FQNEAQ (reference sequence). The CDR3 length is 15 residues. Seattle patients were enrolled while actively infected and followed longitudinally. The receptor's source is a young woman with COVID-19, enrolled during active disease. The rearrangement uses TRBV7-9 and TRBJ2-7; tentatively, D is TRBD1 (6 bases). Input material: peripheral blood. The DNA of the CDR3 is TGTGCCAGCAGCTTAGCACCACAGGGAGCCTACGAGCAGTACTTC. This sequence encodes CASSLAPQGAYEQYF.